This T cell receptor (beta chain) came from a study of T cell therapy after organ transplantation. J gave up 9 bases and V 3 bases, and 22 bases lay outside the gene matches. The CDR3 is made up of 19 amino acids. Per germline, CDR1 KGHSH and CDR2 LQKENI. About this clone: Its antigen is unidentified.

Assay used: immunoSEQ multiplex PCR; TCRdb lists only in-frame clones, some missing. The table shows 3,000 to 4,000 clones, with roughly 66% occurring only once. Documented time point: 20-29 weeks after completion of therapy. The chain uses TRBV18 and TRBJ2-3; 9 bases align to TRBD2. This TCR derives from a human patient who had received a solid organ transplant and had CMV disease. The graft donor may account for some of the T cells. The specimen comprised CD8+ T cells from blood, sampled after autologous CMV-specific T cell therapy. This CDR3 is CASSPWWDERLAEDTTQYF. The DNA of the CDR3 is TGTGCCAGCTCACCCTGGTGGGACGAAAGACTAGCGGAGGACACCACGCAGTATTTT.